The following is a T cell receptor (beta chain) sequence with its context. This clonotype was observed a handful of times. Its antigen is still unknown. The record has no base qualities; no much larger clone is one base away. The library was produced with 5' RACE. Sequenced using an Illumina HiSeq 2000. A universal primer binding site was added through template switching, and the final cDNA carried a unique molecular identifier so that TCR cDNA molecules could be counted accurately. First-strand cDNA for TCR alpha and beta chains was synthesized from specific primers in the conserved constant-segment region. To control for contamination, every cDNA library was double barcoded, receiving both a SMART-Mk sample barcode and Illumina barcodes. Two successive PCR steps introduced TruSeq adapter sequences along with Illumina sample barcodes. TCR alpha and beta cDNA libraries were sequenced on the Illumina HiSeq platform with custom primers. Processing in the source paper ran as follows. Raw reads were processed with MiGEC to extract unique molecular identifiers, and MiXCR was used to determine CDR3 positions. Recombination models were inferred per individual with the repgenHMM and IGoR tools using an EM algorithm. The analysis of shared clonotypes was done with the tcR package in R, with sharing normalized by the product of cloneset sizes. Out-of-frame nonproductive sequences were analyzed to study raw recombination free of thymic and clonal selection effects. TCRdb cleaned the public reads at Q25 with fastp, built clones with MiXCR and kept in-frame beta chains. One record per CDR3 amino acid sequence lists the most common genes and DNA. These V and J calls rely on TCRdb rather than the paper's analysis. The sample table lists roughly 570,000 distinct CDR3 sequences, around a tenth of them with a count of one. The top ten clones comprise 2.5% to 3% of the sample.

The CDR3 spans 14 residues, from the cysteine through the phenylalanine. The entry retains the CDR3 DNA only, 42 bases that are in frame from base 1. The germline ends are 14 bases apart after V is trimmed by 4 bases and J by 3 bases. The germline V gene supplies CDR1 SGHRS and CDR2 YFSETQ. Every donor was a healthy Caucasian. Three pairs of female monozygotic twins, all aged roughly 18 to 30 years, made up the twin cohort. RNA for TCR libraries was isolated from peripheral blood mononuclear cells. The sample belongs to a study of identical twins (dated by TCRdb to 2016 to 2017). Concerning the study at large: To test whether fetal clonotypes persist, this study deep-sequenced TCR alpha and beta repertoires from monozygotic twins, from unrelated adults of various ages, and from cord blood. Replicate twin experiments were performed at different times using different library preparation protocols to rule out contamination.

What the work shows at the level of the full study, not this receptor alone: The excess sharing between twins in beta out-of-frame sequences was weaker because fewer shared sequences reduced the signal-to-noise ratio. Because the same donors could not be followed over many years, the conclusions relied on cross-sectional statistical analysis. Abundant cord blood beta clonotypes had fewer insertions, young adult naive repertoires showed a similar but weaker trend, and memory repertoires showed no such trend. Out-of-frame TCR alpha sequences shared between twins showed an excess of low generation-probability sequences compared with coincidental sharing between unrelated individuals. In monozygotic twins, out-of-frame TCR alpha sharing was systematically underestimated by recombination models, although the models agreed with sharing between unrelated individuals. Zero-insertion analyses could be partly confounded by invariant T cells such as MAIT and iNKT, though diverse VJ usage argued against such confounding for most clonotypes.

In addition, the sample was reused for a study of yellow fever vaccine responses in identical twins. From that second study: According to the authors, the vaccine-induced T cell response in identical twins seemed to be partly convergent and partly specific to each individual. Focusing on identical twins, the study followed the T cell clones that responded to the vaccine, and did so with precision.

This sequence originates from a woman younger than 35 in good health. The chain is assembled from TRBV5-1 and TRBJ2-7; no D gene call is confident. The sample consisted of PBMCs. The sequence in DNA is TGCGCCAGCAGCCCCGGTAGCTTTAACTACGAGCAGTACTTC. Its translation is CASSPGSFNYEQYF.